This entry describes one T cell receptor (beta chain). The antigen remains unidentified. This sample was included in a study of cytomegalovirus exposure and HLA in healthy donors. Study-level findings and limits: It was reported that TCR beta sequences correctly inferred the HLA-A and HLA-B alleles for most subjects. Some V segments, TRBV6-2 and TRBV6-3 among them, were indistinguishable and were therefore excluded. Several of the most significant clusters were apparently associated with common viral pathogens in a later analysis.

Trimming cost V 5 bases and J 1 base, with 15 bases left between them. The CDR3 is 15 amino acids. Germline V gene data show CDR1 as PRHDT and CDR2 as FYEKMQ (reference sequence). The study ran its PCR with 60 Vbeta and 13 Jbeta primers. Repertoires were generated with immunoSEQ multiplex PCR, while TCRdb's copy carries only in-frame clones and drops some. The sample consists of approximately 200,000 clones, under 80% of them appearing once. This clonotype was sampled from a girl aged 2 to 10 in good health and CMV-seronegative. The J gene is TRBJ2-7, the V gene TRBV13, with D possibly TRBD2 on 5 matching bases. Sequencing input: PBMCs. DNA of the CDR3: TGTGCCAGCAGCATATCCCATAGACTATCCTACGAGCAGTACTTC. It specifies CASSISHRLSYEQYF.